This T cell receptor beta chain came from a study of monozygotic twins with inflammatory bowel disease. General study findings and limits: Patient repertoire variability may have increased through differing immunosuppressive treatments.

Both TCRalpha and TCRbeta cDNA were subjected to two nested PCRs lasting about 15 and 9 cycles. TCRdb reprocessed the 5' RACE reads and stores each CDR3 protein as one record, lacking DNA. Its clone listing holds approximately 340,000 distinct CDR3 sequences. CDR3 length equals 15 residues. Germline-derived CDR1 and CDR2 are MNHNS and SASEGT. As concerns this clonotype: The target antigen is unknown.

The sequenced sample consisted of blood. This TCR derives from a human donor with ulcerative colitis or Crohn's disease, or a healthy co-twin of an affected twin (not recorded which). The J gene is TRBJ2-2, the V gene TRBV6-1; TCRdb returns TRBD1, unconfirmable since there is no DNA. This CDR3 is CASDPGTWWTGELFF.